Reported below is one TCR beta chain. Its antigen is still unknown. Cells designated naive CD8 were CD45RO-negative and were positively selected for CCR7, with terminally differentiated effector memory CD45RA+ cells excluded. Participating donors were healthy, HIV-negative adults free of recent acute infections or vaccinations. The method was immunoSEQ multiplex PCR; TCRdb's version includes in-frame clones alone and lacks a portion of them. The sample carries nearly 600,000 clones, nearly 97% recorded once. The source of the sample is a study of shared clonotypes between healthy human individuals. Across the whole study: Researchers assigned three CD4 naive, three CD4 memory, two CD8 naive and one CD8 memory plate to each donor. General study points: Having only a few donors restricted how much genetic and exposure-history diversity was captured. The sampled material consisted only of blood, and tissue repertoires are likely to differ.

Trimming took 1 base from V and 2 from J, leaving 6 bases between them. This CDR3 comprises 13 residues. CDR1 and CDR2 (germline): SGHNT, YENEEA. Material for sequencing was naive CD8+ T cells sorted from blood. This clonotype was sampled from a woman between 25 and 40 years old in good health. The chain recombines TRBV11-3 with TRBJ2-7; D unresolved. The CDR3, as DNA: TGTGCCAGCAGCTTAGGATCTACCTACGAGCAGTACTTC. Translated: CASSLGSTYEQYF.